The clone carrying this T cell receptor (beta chain) was recorded a few times. The data were obtained in a study of T cell repertoires in cytomegalovirus infection. Per germline, CDR1 SGHDN and CDR2 FVKESK. There are 15 residues in the CDR3. The V and J ends lost 1 base and 5 bases respectively, with 13 bases between them. Using its own MiXCR run on the reads, TCRdb lists one record per CDR3 protein. The data contain around 320,000 distinct CDR3 sequences, over 7.5% of them singletons. Material for sequencing was PBMCs. This receptor was taken from a human donor in good health (CMV status not recorded). Some clones in this sample may be carry-over from other donors' samples. This chain links TRBV14 with TRBJ2-3; TRBD1 might be the D (6 bases). CDR3 DNA sequence: TGTGCCAGCAGCCAAGCAGGGGTCGGAGAAGATACGCAGTATTTT. The encoded protein is CASSQAGVGEDTQYF.